Presented here are 6 T cell receptor beta chains from one specimen sequenced in a study of identifying expanded T cells in peripheral blood. The method was immunoSEQ multiplex PCR; TCRdb's version includes in-frame clones alone and lacks a portion of them. The sample records 97,000 or so clones, 88% being singletons. Sample: blood. The receptor set was obtained from a person aged 18 to 75 in good health.

The chain recombines TRBV7-2 with TRBJ2-7, with 10 bases aligning to TRBD1. The CDR3 runs to 14 residues. Trimming cost V 5 bases and J 4 bases; bases outside gene matches: 5. Germline assignment: CDR1 SGHTA and CDR2 FQGNSA. The CDR3, as DNA: TGTGCCAGCAGCACGGGACAGGGGCGGTACGAGCAGTACTTC. Its translation is CASSTGQGRYEQYF.

The chain combines TRBV10-3 with TRBJ1-2; 9 positions match TRBD1. With V trimmed by 6 bases and J by 4 bases, 3 bases remained unmatched. CDR3 length: 13 residues. Per the germline V gene, CDR1 is ENHRY and CDR2 is SYGVKD. CDR3 nucleotides: TGTGCCATCAGCGGGGACAGGGCCTATGGCTACACCTTC. Translated: CAISGDRAYGYTF.

The V call is TRBV7-9, the J call TRBJ2-7, with D possibly TRBD1 on 5 matching bases. From germline, CDR1 is SEHNR and CDR2 FQNEAQ (reference sequence). The germline V and J ends were trimmed by 4 bases and 8 bases, with 12 bases remaining between them. The CDR3 extends over 12 amino acids. CDR3 sequence reads: CASSSKGVQQYF. The CDR3, as DNA: TGTGCCAGCAGCTCGAAAGGGGTGCAGCAGTACTTC.

The V call is TRBV5-1, the J call TRBJ1-2, with D unresolved. In germline, CDR1 is SGHRS, CDR2 YFSETQ. Trimming removed 3 bases from V and 0 bases from J, with 6 bases in between. This CDR3 is 13 amino acids long. Written as DNA, the CDR3 is TGCGCCAGCAGCTGGGCAACTAACTATGGCTACACCTTC. Translation: CASSWATNYGYTF.

V is TRBV10-2 and J is TRBJ2-5; D possibly corresponds to TRBD1 (5 bases). V lost 0 bases and J 1 base, leaving 9 bases between the germline ends. The CDR3 sequence is 15 residues long. Per the germline V gene, CDR1 is WSHSY and CDR2 is SAAADI. As DNA, the CDR3 is TGCGCCAGCAGTGAGTCGAGACAGATCCAAGAGACCCAGTACTTC. Its protein product is CASSESRQIQETQYF.

The chain couples TRBV30 to TRBJ2-7; D perhaps matches TRBD1 (6 bases). Germline V gives CDR1 GTSNPN, CDR2 SVGIG (reference sequence). CDR3 length: 14 residues. V lost 6 bases and J 9 bases, leaving 24 bases between the germline ends. Written as DNA, the CDR3 is TGTGCCTGTATGTACGGACAGTCGGGATCCGGGCAGTACTTC. Translating gives CACMYGQSGSGQYF.